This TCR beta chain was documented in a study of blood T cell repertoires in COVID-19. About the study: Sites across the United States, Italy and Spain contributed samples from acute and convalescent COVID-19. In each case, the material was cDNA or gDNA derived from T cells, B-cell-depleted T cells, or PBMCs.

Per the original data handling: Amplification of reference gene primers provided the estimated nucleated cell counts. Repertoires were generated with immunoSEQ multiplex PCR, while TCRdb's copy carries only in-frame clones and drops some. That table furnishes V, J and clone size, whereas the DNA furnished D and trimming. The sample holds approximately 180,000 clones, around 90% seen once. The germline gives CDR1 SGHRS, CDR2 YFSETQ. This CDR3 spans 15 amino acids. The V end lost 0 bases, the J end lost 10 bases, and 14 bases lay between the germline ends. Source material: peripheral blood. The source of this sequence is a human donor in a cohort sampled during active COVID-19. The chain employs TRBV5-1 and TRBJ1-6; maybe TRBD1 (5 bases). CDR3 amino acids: CASSLGATAQSPLHF. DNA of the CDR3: TGCGCCAGCAGCTTGGGGGCGACAGCTCAGTCACCCCTCCACTTT.